A selection of T cell receptor beta chains follows, all from one sample in a study of regulatory T cells in long-lasting Graves disease. Each CDR3 protein gets one entry after TCRdb re-called the multiplex PCR reads with MiXCR. The sample has about 400,000 distinct CDR3 sequences, about 17% seen once; the top ten hold around 21%. The sample was also reused in another study, on T cells in Graves' hyperthyroidism and ophthalmopathy.

The material sequenced was peripheral blood mononuclear cells (PBMCs), taken at new diagnosis, from a patient treated with antithyroid drugs. These TCRs come from a woman younger than 35 with Graves disease. Both conserved end residues are part of each CDR3. D genes are given only for firm matches. Size is omitted from some rows. Given values are once, few, many or a class for expanded clones.

TGTGCCAGCAGCGATGGGTTTTCCCATCAGCCCCAGCATTTT	CASSDGFSHQPQHF	many	-	TRBJ1-5	TRBV6-1
TGTGCCAGCAGCTTAGCGCCCACTGAAGCTTTCTTT	CASSLAPTEAFF	-	-	TRBJ1-1	TRBV7-2
TGTGCCAGCAGCTTGGTACAGGGATATAACTATGGCTACACCTTC	CASSLVQGYNYGYTF	-	-	TRBJ1-2	TRBV5-5
TGTGCCAGCAGTAGAGACAGGGTCCAGCCCCAGCATTTT	CASSRDRVQPQHF	few	TRBD1	TRBJ1-5	TRBV6-2/TRBV6-3
TGCAGTGCTAGTTCGGGAACAAGGAACACCGGGGAGCTGTTTTTT	CSASSGTRNTGELFF	many	-	TRBJ2-2	TRBV20-1
TGCAGTGCTAGACTACCTAGCGGGGGGTTCCAGAGCTCCTACAATGAGCAGTTCTTC	CSARLPSGGFQSSYNEQFF	-	TRBD2	TRBJ2-1	TRBV20-1
TGTGCCAGTCCGGCAGGGGGGCGAGCTTTCTTT	CASPAGGRAFF	-	TRBD1	TRBJ1-1	TRBV19
TGTGCCATCAGTGAGCGGGGCTTGGACGAGGGAGGAAAACTGTTTTTT	CAISERGLDEGGKLFF	many	-	TRBJ1-4	TRBV10-3
TGTGCCATCAGTGAGCCCGGGACAGGGATCTCCTACGAGCAGTACTTC	CAISEPGTGISYEQYF	many	TRBD1	TRBJ2-7	TRBV10-3
TGTGCCAGCAGCTTAGGGACAGGTCAAGATACGCAGTATTTT	CASSLGTGQDTQYF	-	TRBD1	TRBJ2-3	TRBV11-2
TGCAGTGCTAGAGGCGGGGGCTTGAATTTT	CSARGGGLNF	-	-	TRBJ1-5	TRBV20-1
TGTGCCAGCAGCTTAAATGTACAGAACACCGGGGAGCTGTTTTTT	CASSLNVQNTGELFF	-	-	TRBJ2-2	TRBV7-3
TGTGCCAGCAGGCCCGGCGGGGCAGTCGCCTACGAGCAGTACTTC	CASRPGGAVAYEQYF	many	-	TRBJ2-7	TRBV9
TGTGCCATCAGTGGAAAGAAGGGCTACACCTTC	CAISGKKGYTF	-	-	TRBJ1-2	TRBV10-3
TGTGCCAGTAGTATAGGGGCGCGGGGATATAATGAGCAGTTCTTC	CASSIGARGYNEQFF	few	-	TRBJ2-1	TRBV19
TGTGCCAGCAGCTTGACCGGGACTAGCGGGAGGTATAATGAGCAGTTCTTC	CASSLTGTSGRYNEQFF	-	TRBD2	TRBJ2-1	TRBV5-8
TGCAGTGCTAGTAATCAAGAGACCCAGTACTTC	CSASNQETQYF	many	-	TRBJ2-5	TRBV20-1
TGTGCCAGCAATAAGCACGTCCAGGGCAATCAGCCCCAGCATTTT	CASNKHVQGNQPQHF	many	-	TRBJ1-5	TRBV6-1
TGTGCCAGCAGCGGAGACGACAGAATCTATAATTCACCCCTCCACTTT	CASSGDDRIYNSPLHF	few	-	TRBJ1-6	TRBV9
TGTGCCAGCAGACCATGGGGGAGCGGGGAGCTGTTTTTT	CASRPWGSGELFF	few	-	TRBJ2-2	TRBV7-6
TGCGCCAGCAGCTTACGCGCCGGGACCAATGGCTACACCTTC	CASSLRAGTNGYTF	-	-	TRBJ1-2	TRBV5-1
TGCAGCGTTGATGGGGTGACTAGCGGGCCCCAAGAGACCCAGTACTTC	CSVDGVTSGPQETQYF	-	TRBD2	TRBJ2-5	TRBV29-1
TGTGCCAGCAGCTTAGCTCGCAAGGACAATGAGCAGTTCTTC	CASSLARKDNEQFF	many	-	TRBJ2-1	TRBV7-8
TGTGCCAGCAGCCAATTTGAAGGGGCCGGGGAGCTGTTTTTT	CASSQFEGAGELFF	-	-	TRBJ2-2	TRBV14
TGTGCCAGTAGTCCCGGACAGCCACTACTTAACACCGGGGAGCTGTTTTTT	CASSPGQPLLNTGELFF	many	-	TRBJ2-2	TRBV19
TGTGCCAGCAAGGAAGAAGGTTTCTATGGCTACACCTTC	CASKEEGFYGYTF	-	-	TRBJ1-2	TRBV28
TGTGCCAGCAGCTTATCTTTAGCGGCCAGCACAGATACGCAGTATTTT	CASSLSLAASTDTQYF	-	-	TRBJ2-3	TRBV7-9
TGTGCCAGCAGATCGAATATAGCGGGGGGACCGAACATTCAGTACTTC	CASRSNIAGGPNIQYF	-	TRBD2	TRBJ2-4	TRBV6-1
TGTGCCAGCAGCTCAAAGGCGGGGGGCGTATATAACTATGGCTACACCTTC	CASSSKAGGVYNYGYTF	few	-	TRBJ1-2	TRBV7-2
TGTGCCTGTATCTCAAACGGGAGGCCCGCAGATACGCAGTATTTT	CACISNGRPADTQYF	many	TRBD2	TRBJ2-3	TRBV30
TGTGCCAGCAGTTACCCCCCCTACAGGGGTACGAACACTGAAGCTTTCTTT	CASSYPPYRGTNTEAFF	-	TRBD1	TRBJ1-1	TRBV6-5
TGTGCCAGCAGTGCCAAGCGGGGGGGTCCCGGGGAGCTGTTTTTT	CASSAKRGGPGELFF	many	TRBD2	TRBJ2-2	TRBV2
TGTGCCAGCAGCTATGCCGGGGACAGACGCAATCAGCCCCAGCATTTT	CASSYAGDRRNQPQHF	many	TRBD1	TRBJ1-5	TRBV7-2
TGTGCCGGCTCACCACTTCGGGAGGGGTCCACAGATACGCAGTATTTT	CAGSPLREGSTDTQYF	-	TRBD2	TRBJ2-3	TRBV18
TGTGCCAGCAGTTTAGTAGTAGACGGCGAAAAACTGTTTTTT	CASSLVVDGEKLFF	-	-	TRBJ1-4	TRBV27
TGTGCCAGCAGCTTGGGGGCTAGCGGCCGAAGGACCGGGGAGCTGTTTTTT	CASSLGASGRRTGELFF	few	-	TRBJ2-2	TRBV11-2
TGTGCCAGCACCTATATAGGCGTGGGGATCCACTACGAGCAGTACTTC	CASTYIGVGIHYEQYF	many	-	TRBJ2-7	TRBV12-3/TRBV12-4
TGTGCCAGCCCGGCGGGACAGGGTAACCACGAGCAGTACTTC	CASPAGQGNHEQYF	-	TRBD1	TRBJ2-7	TRBV27
TGCAGTGCTAGTGAAACTAGCGGGAGTAAAAAGACCCAGTACTTC	CSASETSGSKKTQYF	many	TRBD2	TRBJ2-5	TRBV20-1
TGTGCCTGGAGTCCAGGGCTAGCGGGGGTTTCGTACCAAGAGACCCAGTACTTC	CAWSPGLAGVSYQETQYF	many	TRBD2	TRBJ2-5	TRBV30
TGCAGCGTTGAAGATTTTACCCAGGGTCAGGGCAATGAGCAGTTCTTC	CSVEDFTQGQGNEQFF	-	-	TRBJ2-1	TRBV29-1
TGTGCCAGCAGGAGAGGGACAGGGTATGAAAGCTACGAGCAGTACTTC	CASRRGTGYESYEQYF	many	TRBD1	TRBJ2-7	TRBV7-8
TGTGCCAGCAGAGAAAACGCCGGGACTAGTATTCTTTATACGCAGTATTTT	CASRENAGTSILYTQYF	-	TRBD2	TRBJ2-3	TRBV6-1
TGTGCCACCAGTGACCCGACTAGAAACACCGGGGAGCTGTTTTTT	CATSDPTRNTGELFF	many	-	TRBJ2-2	TRBV24-1
TGTGCCAGCAGCGTAGGGACAGGCTCAACCTACGAGCAGTACTTC	CASSVGTGSTYEQYF	few	TRBD1	TRBJ2-7	TRBV9
TGTGCCAGCAGCCTTCTAGCTGATGAGCAGTTCTTC	CASSLLADEQFF	many	-	TRBJ2-1	TRBV3-1
TGTGCCAGCAGTCACAGCTGGGACAGGGGCCGCGAGCAGTACTTC	CASSHSWDRGREQYF	-	TRBD1	TRBJ2-7	TRBV6-2/TRBV6-3
TGTGCCACCGGTCGAGCGGGAGACCTCGGGGAGCTGTTTTTT	CATGRAGDLGELFF	many	TRBD2	TRBJ2-2	TRBV24-1
TGCGCCAGCAACAAGGACCTCGGGACAGGGCGTCCGAACGAGCAGTACTTC	CASNKDLGTGRPNEQYF	few	TRBD1	TRBJ2-7	TRBV5-1